A selection of T cell receptor beta chains follows, all from one sample in a study of cytomegalovirus exposure and HLA in healthy donors. Produced via immunoSEQ multiplex PCR; TCRdb's table is partial and in-frame only. Seen here are about 64,000 clones, under 80% observed once, and the top ten hold about 5%. Sequencing was carried out using PBMCs. These TCRs come from a male donor in good health and CMV-seropositive. Each CDR3 is given without its conserved first and last residue. The size entry is marked missing in some rows and otherwise reads once, few, many or a size class.

v_call clone_size cdr3_aa
TRBV5-6 few ASSYGTSGTRTQY
TRBV11-2 . ASSLTVLPGDTQY
TRBV29-1 . SVRTGTAQETQY
TRBV4-3 few ASSQERLDQETQY
TRBV11-3 . ASSQTGDNEKLF
TRBV11-3 . ASSRGAGQQETQY
TRBV5-6 . ASSFPADTEAF
TRBV7-8 . ASSLKRQVSGNTIY
TRBV11-2 . ASSLDRGSYEQY
TRBV27 . ASSLHAGGRVYEQY
TRBV19 . ASGRGQGMDTEAF
TRBV5-6 . ASSLASLGPLGNTIY
TRBV5-1 . ASSLGDGSSYGYT
TRBV27 once ASSLSPTVNTEAF
TRBV9 . ASSPDRGRMYEQY
TRBV15 . ATSGPGELANEKLF
TRBV5-1 few ASSSPVWRDTQY
TRBV28 . ASSSTGPSSNYGYT
TRBV6-5 . ASRHRAMGNTIY
TRBV28 . ASKIISTGGAEAF
TRBV7-9 few ASSERHDYEQY
TRBV5-6 . ASSLGTSNTQY
TRBV11-2 . ASSTPGGDTEAF
TRBV6-1 . ASSELGQIYGYT
TRBV5-6 . ASSFGTGGEQY
TRBV6-5 . ASRGNRVGHNEQF
TRBV5-5 few ASSLFWEYEQY
TRBV19 . ASSIRTGGNTGELF
TRBV29-1 few SVEAQLNTEAF
TRBV7-3 . ASSLAGMISNEQF
TRBV4-3 . ASSQSDSSTNEKLF
TRBV14 . ASSHGDRNYEQY
TRBV7-2 . ASSWGQANYGYT
TRBV29-1 once SVYTDSPTGGYT
TRBV28 . ASPPGRGRSGNQPQH
TRBV5-8 . ASDAGQGNNEQF
TRBV7-9 few ASSLAQGTNTIY
TRBV30 . AWSFRSRRGYT
TRBV11-1 . ASSPGTTDTIY
TRBV19 . ASSIRGQGRDEQF
TRBV6-5 . ASSYRGNEQF
TRBV4-2 . ASSPWDTRTRAIY
TRBV4-1 . ASSQPSGWGAKNIQY
TRBV4-1 . ASSQLGLEEQF
TRBV19 . ASSSQGYNEQF
TRBV21-1 . ASSRGTLIYGYT
TRBV5-4 . ASRGGGGRVTDTQY
TRBV18 . ATASSTVNTGELF
TRBV7-3 . ASTQGANGELF
TRBV7-9 once ASSLVGEQY
TRBV11-2 . ASSDRQGTYGYT
TRBV7-6 . ASSLEGQGLTGELF